One and the same sample provided the 28 T cell receptor beta chains below, sequenced in a study of CD8 T cells in ankylosing spondylitis. Findings and caveats of the study: A TCR beta motif of about eight highly homologous variants seemed to mark ankylosing spondylitis blood.

TCRdb reanalysed the 5' RACE reads using MiXCR and keeps one entry per CDR3 protein. Of 500,000 or so distinct CDR3 sequences listed, roughly 5.3% are singletons. Antigens for these TCRs are unknown. Sequencing used blood, either unsorted or a sorted T cell fraction (not recorded which). The receptors here all came from a male donor with ankylosing spondylitis.

Ten or more counts support this clonotype. The chain uses TRBV29-1 and TRBJ2-1; no clear D. This CDR3 has 14 amino acids. V dropped 7 bases and J dropped 5 bases, with 18 bases sitting between them. Germline V gene sequence: CDR1 SQVTM, CDR2 ANQGSEA. As DNA, the CDR3 is TGCAGCGCTCCTGGGTTCCCTGGGAACAATGAGCAGTTCTTC. Translated, it gives CSAPGFPGNNEQFF.

The rearrangement joins TRBV7-8 to TRBJ2-7; D call uncertain. Germline-derived CDR1 and CDR2 are SGHVS and FQNEAQ. Trimming stripped 5 bases from V and 3 bases from J, with 17 bases between. The CDR3 is 15 residues long. CDR3 bases: TGTGCCAGCAGCGCGGCCGGCAAGTTCCTCTACGAGCAGTACTTC. Translating it yields CASSAAGKFLYEQYF.

This clonotype was detected ten times or more. The J gene is TRBJ2-5, the V gene TRBV20-1; D is undetermined. Germline CDR1 reads DFQATT; CDR2 reads SNEGSKA (reference sequence). V was shortened by 0 bases and J by 3 bases, with 20 bases between the two germline ends. This CDR3 contains 17 residues. The CDR3 region has the DNA TGCAGTGCTAGAGATCCCGTTCGTGAGGTGATGGAAGAGACCCAGTACTTC. This encodes CSARDPVREVMEETQYF.

The rearrangement links TRBV7-6 to TRBJ2-5; D gene unclear. This CDR3 contains 14 residues. From germline, CDR1 is SGHVS and CDR2 FNYEAQ. V shed 3 bases and J shed 2 bases, with 10 bases lying between them. CDR3 loop: CASSFRHLQETQYF. The CDR3 DNA sequence: TGTGCCAGCAGCTTCAGACACCTACAAGAGACCCAGTACTTC.

This clonotype was picked up many times. This chain links TRBV7-2 with TRBJ1-6; unclear D gene. V lost 1 base, J lost 10 bases, and 2 bases lay in between. Germline-derived CDR1 and CDR2 are SGHTA and FQGNSA. The CDR3 spans 11 residues. CDR3 in DNA: TGTGCCAGCAGCTTAGAATCACCCCTCCACTTT. Amino acid sequence: CASSLESPLHF.

This clonotype has at least ten counts. This rearrangement joins TRBV20-1 to TRBJ1-4, with D possibly being TRBD1 (5 bases). Germline V gene sequence: CDR1 DFQATT, CDR2 SNEGSKA (reference sequence). Trimming removed 5 bases from V and 7 bases from J, with 11 bases in between. The CDR3 is 12 residues long. The CDR3 here is CSAGQGSEKLFF. Written as DNA, the CDR3 is TGCAGTGCTGGGCAGGGTAGTGAAAAACTGTTTTTT.

At least ten counts were recorded for this clonotype. This chain uses TRBV24-1 with TRBJ2-1; unclear D gene. This CDR3 region has 11 residues. V lost 9 bases, J lost 10 bases, and 12 bases lay in between. Germline values: CDR1 KGHDR, CDR2 SFDVKD. CDR3 in amino acids: CATGWGLEQFF. The CDR3 DNA sequence: TGTGCCACCGGCTGGGGTCTGGAGCAGTTCTTC.

There are a few counts of this clonotype. This chain links TRBV24-1 with TRBJ2-7, with D hard to call. The germline CDR1 and CDR2 sequences are KGHDR and SFDVKD. V was clipped by 2 bases and J by 4 bases, with 11 bases between them. There are 14 residues in the CDR3. In nucleotides, the CDR3 is TGTGCCACCAGTGATTGGGCAGCCCCTTACGAGCAGTACTTC. Translating gives CATSDWAAPYEQYF.

The chain recombines TRBV18 with TRBJ2-6; D is unclear. The germline gives CDR1 KGHSH, CDR2 LQKENI. Deletions cut 1 base from V and 1 base from J, with 11 bases between. The CDR3 has 17 residues. CDR3 DNA: TGTGCCAGCTCACCACGCGACCTCTCATCTGGGGCCAACGTCCTGACTTTC. Its translation is CASSPRDLSSGANVLTF. The complete variable domain, with remaining parts taken from reference TRBV18 and TRBJ2-6, reads NAGVMQNPRHLVRRRGQEARLRCSPMKGHSHVYWYRQLPEEGLKFMVYLQKENIIDESGMPKERFSAEFPKEGPSILRIQQVVRGDSAAYFCASSPRDLSSGANVLTFGAGSRLTVL.

This clonotype was seen many times. The rearrangement uses TRBV7-9 and TRBJ1-2; TRBD1 is a possible D gene (5 bases). Germline assignment: CDR1 SEHNR and CDR2 FQNEAQ (reference sequence). The CDR3 loop spans 16 amino acids. Trimming took off 5 bases at V and 1 base at J, with 17 bases between the two ends. As DNA, the CDR3 is TGTGCCAGCAGCCCCCCCGGGCAGGGCCATAACTATGGCTACACCTTC. Protein: CASSPPGQGHNYGYTF.

This clonotype was recorded at least ten times. V usage is TRBV5-1 and J usage is TRBJ2-7, with 10 bases matching TRBD1. The CDR3 has 15 amino acids. V dropped 0 bases and J dropped 3; count of bases not matched to a gene: 3. Germline V lookup: CDR1 SGHRS, CDR2 YFSETQ. The chain's CDR3 is CASSLETGGNYEQYF. In DNA, the CDR3 is TGCGCCAGCAGCTTGGAGACAGGGGGCAACTACGAGCAGTACTTC.

CDR3 sequence reads: CASSLISGDGYTF. For the CDR3, the DNA is TGTGCCAGCAGCCTCATATCTGGGGACGGCTACACCTTC. The rearrangement uses TRBV3-1 and TRBJ1-2, with D possibly matching TRBD1 (5 bases). The germline CDR1 and CDR2 sequences are LGHDT and YNNKEL (reference sequence). V shed 4 bases and J shed 8 bases, with 14 bases lying between them. This CDR3 region has 13 residues.

This clonotype was recorded a few times. The chain uses TRBV28 and TRBJ2-6; D remains unclear. Trimming cost V 1 base and J 0 bases, with 7 bases left between them. The CDR3 extends over 16 amino acids. Per germline, CDR1 MDHEN and CDR2 SYDVKM. This chain's CDR3 is CASSLFGYSGANVLTF. The DNA for the CDR3 is TGTGCCAGCAGTTTATTTGGGTACTCTGGGGCCAACGTCCTGACTTTC.

The V call is TRBV20-1, the J call TRBJ2-1; TRBD2 matches 9 bases. Germline V gene data show CDR1 as DFQATT and CDR2 as SNEGSKA (reference sequence). The CDR3 loop spans 17 amino acids. The J segment lost 7 bases and the V segment lost 0 bases, leaving 13 bases of the junction unmatched. The CDR3 here is CSARDGGGGAPENEQFF. The CDR3 DNA follows: TGCAGTGCTAGAGATGGGGGCGGGGGGGCCCCGGAGAATGAGCAGTTCTTC.

This clonotype occurred a few times. The J gene is TRBJ1-5, the V gene TRBV28; 9 bases agree with TRBD1. The CDR3 sequence is 16 residues long. The V and J ends lost 7 bases and 1 base, in that order; junction bases with no gene match: 8. Germline V gene sequence: CDR1 MDHEN, CDR2 SYDVKM. The CDR3 region has the DNA TGTGCCAGCAATTCAGGGACAGGGAACAGCAATCAGCCCCAGCATTTT. This gives the protein CASNSGTGNSNQPQHF.

This clonotype was detected many times. V is TRBV20-1 and J is TRBJ1-1; the D is unclear. With 5 bases removed from V and 8 bases from J, the gap between germline ends came to 15 bases. CDR1 DFQATT and CDR2 SNEGSKA come from the germline V gene (reference sequence). This CDR3 spans 12 amino acids. The CDR3 coding sequence is TGCAGTGCTGGCAGAGTGACCTACGAAGCTTTCTTT. Residues: CSAGRVTYEAFF.

This clonotype was recorded at least ten times. V gene TRBV5-1 combines with J gene TRBJ2-1; TRBD2 might be the D (7 bases). CDR1 and CDR2 from the germline V gene are SGHRS and YFSETQ. The V end was cut by 4 bases, the J end by 8 bases, with 16 bases between. This CDR3 spans 14 amino acids. CDR3 region: CASSGVRGAHEQFF. The CDR3, as DNA: TGCGCCAGCAGCGGGGTTCGGGGGGCCCATGAGCAGTTCTTC.

This clonotype was counted many times. This chain joins TRBV12-3 or TRBV12-4 and TRBJ2-7; the D gene is possibly TRBD1 (6 bases). V was pared by 5 bases and J by 6 bases, with 17 bases between. There are 14 residues in the CDR3. CDR3 sequence reads: CASSLTPKGGEQYF. The CDR3 DNA follows: TGTGCCAGCAGTCTGACCCCGAAAGGGGGCGAGCAGTACTTC.

V gene TRBV4-1 combines with J gene TRBJ2-2; tentative D call: TRBD1 (6 bases). Germline CDR1 reads MGHRA; CDR2 reads YSYEKL. There are 18 residues in the CDR3. Trimming left V 1 base short and J 4 bases short, with 19 bases between. DNA of the CDR3: TGCGCCAGCAGCCAAGGTCTCATTCGGCAGGGGACCACCGGGGAGCTGTTTTTT. Protein: CASSQGLIRQGTTGELFF.

This clonotype has at least ten counts. This sequence joins TRBV20-1 and TRBJ2-5; 8 bases fit TRBD2. The V segment lost 3 bases and the J segment 5 bases; nucleotides outside the gene matches: 5. The CDR3 length is 13 residues. Germline CDR1 reads DFQATT; CDR2 reads SNEGSKA (reference sequence). The CDR3 DNA sequence: TGCAGTGCTAGCGGGAGGGCCGGGGAGACCCAGTACTTC. This encodes CSASGRAGETQYF.

Ten or more counts support this clonotype. This chain joins TRBV12-3 or TRBV12-4 and TRBJ2-5; tentatively, D is TRBD1 (5 bases). V lost 5 bases and J 5 bases, leaving 12 bases between the germline ends. The CDR3 spans 13 residues. CDR3 in DNA: TGTGCCAGCAGTCTTCGAAGGGGTGAGACCCAGTACTTC. It codes for CASSLRRGETQYF.

This clonotype was detected only a few times. The genes are TRBV12-3 or TRBV12-4 and TRBJ2-1; perhaps TRBD1 as D (8 bases). The CDR3 contains 16 residues. Trimming took 6 bases from V and 7 from J, leaving 22 bases between them. CDR3 in amino acids: CASSPPPLQGGNEQFF. CDR3 bases: TGTGCCAGCAGCCCCCCTCCGCTACAGGGGGGGAATGAGCAGTTCTTC.

Only a few counts were recorded for this clonotype. The CDR3 sequence: CASSPNTGTDISYEQYF. CDR3 coding DNA: TGTGCCAGCAGCCCCAACACCGGGACAGACATCTCCTACGAGCAGTACTTC. The gene calls are TRBV5-6 and TRBJ2-7, with 7 positions matching TRBD1. After removal of 4 bases from V and 0 bases from J, the junction contained 13 bases not matched to a gene. This CDR3 is 17 amino acids long. Germline values: CDR1 SGHDT, CDR2 YYEEEE.

This clonotype has more than one count but fewer than ten. This chain uses TRBV7-2 with TRBJ2-4, with TRBD2 identical over 12 bases. Looked up from germline, CDR1 is SGHTA and CDR2 is FQGNSA. V dropped 0 bases and J dropped 1; count of bases not matched to a gene: 10. The CDR3 length is 20 residues. CDR3 protein: CASSLAGLAGGPRAKNIQYF. The DNA for the CDR3 is TGTGCCAGCAGCTTAGCTGGTCTAGCGGGAGGGCCCCGGGCCAAAAACATTCAGTACTTC. Full variable domain (missing parts from reference TRBV7-2 and TRBJ2-4): GAGVSQSPSNKVTEKGKDVELRCDPISGHTALYWYRQSLGQGLEFLIYFQGNSAPDKSGLPSDRFSAERTGGSVSTLTIQRTQQEDSAVYLCASSLAGLAGGPRAKNIQYFGAGTRLSVL.

This clonotype was seen at least ten times. The V and J genes are TRBV29-1 and TRBJ2-3, with 10 positions matching TRBD2. This CDR3 has 14 residues. In germline, CDR1 is SQVTM, CDR2 ANQGSEA. V lost 6 bases and J lost 2; bases outside the gene matches: 5. DNA of the CDR3: TGCAGCGTCAGGACTAGCGGAAACACAGATACGCAGTATTTT. It yields the protein CSVRTSGNTDTQYF.

The rearrangement links TRBV7-2 to TRBJ2-6; D remains ambiguous. The CDR3 is 13 residues long. Trimming left V 5 bases short and J 4 bases short, with 6 bases between. Germline CDR1 reads SGHTA; CDR2 reads FQGNSA. This chain's CDR3 is CASSPWGANVLTF. The CDR3 DNA reads as TGTGCCAGCAGCCCCTGGGGGGCCAACGTCCTGACTTTC.

The gene calls are TRBV7-9 and TRBJ2-3, with D perhaps TRBD1 or TRBD2 (5 bases each). CDR1 and CDR2 from the germline V gene are SEHNR and FQNEAQ (reference sequence). V gave up 2 bases and J gave up 2 bases, with 11 bases separating them. The CDR3 consists of 15 residues. The CDR3 sequence: CASSLPWDPTDTQYF. The CDR3 DNA is TGTGCCAGCAGCTTACCCTGGGACCCCACAGATACGCAGTATTTT.

This clonotype was seen ten or more times. The rearrangement joins TRBV29-1 to TRBJ2-2; TRBD1 matches at 8 bases. CDR1 and CDR2 (germline): SQVTM, ANQGSEA. The CDR3 has 13 amino acids. V lost 4 bases and J lost 4; bases outside the gene matches: 2. CDR3 coding DNA: TGCAGCGTTGGACAGGGGATCACCGGGGAGCTGTTTTTT. Its protein product is CSVGQGITGELFF.